The entry below gives a single T cell receptor (beta chain) sequence along with its context. Its recognized antigen is unknown. The germline gene is not matched at one end of the junction; a read error may be the cause. According to the study, the label for this sample's time point signals: around 4 weeks on oral tofacitinib. Sample treatment or condition, as interpreted from the label and publication: oral pan-JAK inhibitor, 5-10 mg twice daily. Peripheral blood and lesional scalp punch biopsies were obtained from patients with alopecia areata. PBMCs were separated by density centrifugation and stained for CD3, CD4 and CD8, after which CD4+ and CD8+ T cells were sorted on a FACSAria. Preparation of the library involved the immunoSEQ multiplex PCR assay. RNA was extracted from all samples and reverse transcribed into cDNA, which served as template for TCR sequencing. First-strand cDNA was synthesized using SuperScript III with a 2:1 mix of oligo-dT and random hexamers. Amplification bias was assessed with a synthetic immune receptor repertoire, and residual bias was removed computationally. The paper's processing steps were these. Raw reads were preprocessed to remove errors, and CDR3 was defined according to IMGT conventions as the region from the conserved cysteine to phenylalanine. Clonality was computed as 1 minus the Shannon entropy, with the entropy normalized by log2 of the number of productive unique TCRs. Whether each scalp clone was CD4 or CD8 was inferred by checking scalp TCRbeta sequences against the CD4 and CD8 repertoires from sorted blood. TCRdb carries this immuneACCESS record with in-frame sequences only. Its versions omit some clonotypes, under half of them owing to an unresolved V gene in the studies checked, with the rest unexplained. The DNA gave D and trimming, while V, J and clone size come from that table. This sample holds around 70,000 clones; around 30% were observed only once. The top ten constitute about 15% of the sample.

The CDR3 has 13 amino acids, counting the end cysteine and phenylalanine. Kept here is only the CDR3 DNA, which spans 39 bases and is read in frame from base 1. From a lookup of the germline V gene, CDR1 and CDR2 are SQVTM and ANQGSEA. This sample was included in a study of CD8+ T cells in alopecia areata (dated by TCRdb to 2016 to 2019). About the study as a whole: Treated patients were enrolled in an open-label pilot trial of oral tofacitinib, 5 to 10 mg twice daily, for moderate-to-severe alopecia areata. Tofacitinib was given for 6 to 18 months, followed by 6 months of follow-up off drug to assess delayed response and recurrence. TCRbeta CDR3 regions were amplified by immunoSEQ multiplex PCR using 35 Vbeta forward and 13 Jbeta reverse primers. Biopsies were taken from tofacitinib-treated patients at baseline and again at 4 and 24 weeks into treatment, and several of those patients also had a later scalp biopsy. Clonality in the scalp was compared among normal scalp (n=4), patchy alopecia areata scalp (n=8), and alopecia totalis/universalis scalp (n=8). The RNA source kit depended on sample type: the PAXgene miRNA kit for fixed scalp, the miRNeasy kit for PBMCs, and the RNeasy kit for mouse skin. In both human patients and the C3H/HeJ mouse model, the study applied high-throughput TCRbeta sequencing to look at T cell clonal expansion in alopecia areata. Scalp tissue and sorted CD4+ and CD8+ peripheral blood T cells from patchy and totalis/universalis alopecia areata patients and from healthy controls were covered by human TCRbeta sequencing. In treated patients, disease severity was measured using the SALT score, which gives the percentage of scalp surface area affected. Points the paper makes about the study in general: The treated cohort was small, with a single nonresponder, so links between baseline CD8+ expansion and response need larger studies. Resident alphabeta T cells in normal human skin are also sequenced, complicating scalp TCR repertoire analysis, unlike mouse skin dominated by gammadelta T cells. Many expanded lesional clones persisted in scalp and blood during tofacitinib treatment, which may partly explain relapse after stopping treatment. Shared TCR sequences between patients were less evident than in mice, which may be partly attributable to HLA diversity in the patient population. Compared with normal scalp, lesional scalp had higher clonality and more expanded CD8+ clones, particularly in alopecia totalis/universalis, a pattern that suggests antigenic drive. Tofacitinib significantly lowered scalp clonality and the number of expanded CD8+ clones among the top 100 scalp clones.

Material: CD8+ T cells sorted from blood, obtained at week 4, from a patient treated with tofacitinib. The receptor was derived from a human donor with alopecia areata. The chain links TRBV29-1 with TRBJ2-2; TRBD2 aligns with 7 central bases. Here the CDR3 is given as CSVPAGGNGEPFF. The nucleotides read TGCAGCGTTCCGGCCGGGGGGAACGGGGAGCCGTTTTTT.